This entry is about one T cell receptor beta chain. Its target is unknown. What was sequenced on ten immunoSEQ deep assay plates was unsorted PBMC DNA. Libraries were prepared by immunoSEQ multiplex PCR; TCRdb keeps only in-frame clonotypes and omits some of them. This repertoire shows some 500,000 clones, less than 80% found once; its top ten account for about 12%. This entry belongs to a study of shared clonotypes between healthy human individuals. Study-wide context: Donor ages ranged 18 to 49 years: a couple of women, a few men.

Study-wide results and caveats: Clonotype sharing levels among donors were expected to vary with sequencing depth.

The sample taken for sequencing was PBMCs. The sequence was collected from a woman in her thirties or forties in good health. Some clones in this sample may be carry-over from other donors' samples.

CDR3: CASSPRQGRSTGELFF. DNA of the CDR3: TGCGCCAGCAGCCCCCGACAGGGTAGGAGCACCGGGGAGCTGTTTTTT. The chain employs TRBV5-1 and TRBJ2-2; 7 bases agree with TRBD1. The CDR3 runs 16 residues. Germline values: CDR1 SGHRS, CDR2 YFSETQ. Trimming cost V 4 bases and J 4 bases; bases outside gene matches: 10.